The 22 T cell receptor beta chains below all came from one sample that was sequenced in a study of blood T cell repertoires in COVID-19. TCRdb's copy holds only in-frame clones and misses some; the assay was immunoSEQ multiplex PCR. The sample carries 330,000 or so clones, 89% recorded once. Input material: peripheral blood. The receptor set was obtained from a woman in her fifties or sixties with COVID-19, enrolled during active disease.

With respect to this clone: Different DNA sequences within this sample yield the same CDR3. The J gene is TRBJ2-3, the V gene TRBV7-3; weak D call: TRBD2 (6 bases). The CDR3 extends over 14 amino acids. CDR1 SGHTA and CDR2 FQGTGA come from the germline V gene. The V gene lost 2 bases and the J gene lost 0 bases, with 6 bases spanning the gap. DNA for the CDR3: TGTGCCAGCAGCTTAGGACTAAGCACAGATACGCAGTATTTT. As protein: CASSLGLSTDTQYF. The full variable domain, its missing parts supplied by reference TRBV7-3 and TRBJ2-3, is GAGVSQTPSNKVTEKGKYVELRCDPISGHTALYWYRQSLGQGPEFLIYFQGTGAADDSGLPNDRFFAVRPEGSVSTLKIQRTERGDSAVYLCASSLGLSTDTQYFGPGTRLTVL.

The chain is built from TRBV12-5 and TRBJ1-3, with 7 bases lining up with TRBD1. The CDR3 is made up of 14 amino acids. Germline CDR1 and CDR2: LGHNT and FRNRAP. Unmatched junction bases numbered 6, after V lost 6 bases and J lost 4 bases. CDR3: CASGPTGAGNTIYF. CDR3 in DNA: TGTGCTAGTGGACCAACAGGGGCCGGAAACACCATATATTTT.

The V and J genes are TRBV5-1 and TRBJ1-6; 7 bases map to TRBD1. The CDR3 is 15 amino acids. Germline loops: CDR1 SGHRS, CDR2 YFSETQ. V lost 2 bases, J lost 10 bases, and 9 bases stayed unmatched. The CDR3 spells CASSLGSAGGSPLHF. CDR3 bases: TGCGCCAGCAGCTTAGGTTCGGCAGGGGGATCACCCCTCCACTTT.

This clone was counted a few times. This rearrangement joins TRBV7-2 to TRBJ1-3; no firm D call. The CDR3 is 14 residues long. CDR1 is SGHTA, CDR2 FQGNSA, per germline. V was trimmed by 1 base and J by 0 bases, leaving 4 bases between them. CDR3 loop: CASSLGSSGNTIYF. The CDR3 DNA is TGTGCCAGCAGCTTAGGCAGCTCTGGAAACACCATATATTTT.

The V call is TRBV18, the J call TRBJ1-4; D unresolved. This CDR3 has 16 amino acids. Germline CDR1 reads KGHSH; CDR2 reads LQKENI. V dropped 0 bases and J dropped 5 bases, with 13 bases sitting between them. CDR3 loop: CASSPPNPVRNEKLFF. CDR3 nucleotides: TGTGCCAGCTCACCACCGAATCCGGTACGGAATGAAAAACTGTTTTTT.

The rearrangement joins TRBV10-3 to TRBJ1-1, with D uncertain. Trimming removed 3 bases from V and 4 bases from J, with 9 bases in between. The CDR3 totals 13 residues. Looked up from germline, CDR1 is ENHRY and CDR2 is SYGVKD. The CDR3 region is CAISDLGGTEAFF. The CDR3 DNA is TGTGCCATCAGTGACCTAGGTGGCACTGAAGCTTTCTTT.

The J gene is TRBJ2-7, the V gene TRBV7-2, with D maybe TRBD1 (6 bases). The germline CDR1 and CDR2 sequences are SGHTA and FQGNSA. V was trimmed by 4 bases and J by 6 bases, leaving 13 bases between them. CDR3 length equals 13 residues. The CDR3 is CASSSKGVPEQYF. The CDR3 nucleotides read TGTGCCAGCAGCTCCAAGGGGGTTCCCGAGCAGTACTTC.

V and J are TRBV29-1 and TRBJ1-6; 9 bases line up with TRBD1. The V gene end was trimmed by 5 bases and the J gene end by 6 bases; junction bases not matched to a gene: 5. The CDR3 totals 14 residues. The germline V gene encodes CDR1 SQVTM and CDR2 ANQGSEA. CDR3: CSVQQGAGNSPLHF. Here the CDR3 DNA reads TGCAGCGTTCAACAGGGGGCCGGTAATTCACCCCTCCACTTT.

The CDR3: CASSRQVNQPQHF. The CDR3 DNA reads as TGTGCCAGTAGTAGACAGGTCAATCAGCCCCAGCATTTT. The rearrangement links TRBV19 to TRBJ1-5; perhaps TRBD1 as D (6 bases). Trimming shortened V by 4 bases and J by 3 bases, and 7 bases separated the two germline ends. Germline V gene data show CDR1 as LNHDA and CDR2 as SQIVND (reference sequence). CDR3 length equals 13 residues.

The rearrangement links TRBV28 to TRBJ1-4, with D unresolved. The V gene's germline CDR1 is MDHEN and CDR2 SYDVKM. V was clipped by 3 bases and J by 4 bases, with 15 bases between them. The CDR3 has 16 residues. CDR3 in amino acids: CASSFSPGRGNEKLFF. CDR3 coding DNA: TGTGCCAGCAGTTTTTCACCCGGACGGGGTAATGAAAAACTGTTTTTT.

The chain has TRBV19 and TRBJ1-2; no clear D. Germline V gives CDR1 LNHDA, CDR2 SQIVND (reference sequence). This CDR3 has 15 amino acids. V lost 4 bases and J lost 0, with 12 bases in between. Here the CDR3 reads CASSTMASANYGYTF. CDR3 nucleotide sequence: TGTGCCAGTAGTACCATGGCCAGTGCTAACTATGGCTACACCTTC.

A single count supports this clone. The chain recombines TRBV7-9 with TRBJ1-1, with D uncertain. Germline lookup yields CDR1 SEHNR and CDR2 FQNEAQ (reference sequence). The length of the CDR3 is 15 residues. V was shortened by 1 base and J by 1 base, with 10 bases between the two germline ends. The CDR3 DNA reads as TGTGCCAGCAGCTTAGGAGGGTCGGCGAACACTGAAGCTTTCTTT. The encoded protein is CASSLGGSANTEAFF.

The chain joins TRBV6-5 to TRBJ1-3, with D unresolved. The CDR3 totals 11 residues. V gave up 3 bases and J gave up 7 bases, with 4 bases separating them. CDR1 and CDR2 from the germline V gene are MNHEY and SVGAGI. The CDR3 DNA follows: TGTGCCAGCAGTTATTCGAACACCATATATTTT. This translates into CASSYSNTIYF.

This rearrangement joins TRBV6-2 or TRBV6-3 to TRBJ1-3, with unresolved D. V shed 4 bases and J shed 0 bases, with 7 bases lying between them. The CDR3 is 14 amino acids. Germline V gives CDR1 MNHEY, CDR2 SVGEGT. The DNA of the CDR3 is TGTGCCAGCAGTTCTGGGAGCTCTGGAAACACCATATATTTT. This encodes CASSSGSSGNTIYF.

V gene TRBV30 combines with J gene TRBJ2-3; D is perhaps TRBD2 (7 bases). Trimming shortened V by 5 bases and J by 8 bases, and 23 bases separated the two germline ends. Germline values: CDR1 GTSNPN, CDR2 SVGIG (reference sequence). This CDR3 has 15 amino acids. The CDR3 nucleotides read TGTGCCTGGGGCTCGGGGGCGGGGGTGCAGAGTACGCAGTATTTT. It yields the protein CAWGSGAGVQSTQYF.

This chain uses TRBV6-5 with TRBJ2-1; 7 nucleotides line up with TRBD2. Germline values: CDR1 MNHEY, CDR2 SVGAGI. The CDR3 runs to 16 residues. With 1 base clipped from V and 6 bases from J, the junction kept 9 bases outside the gene matches. CDR3 sequence (DNA): TGTGCCAGCAGTTACTGGGGGACTACACGCCCCAATGAGCAGTTCTTC. Its translation is CASSYWGTTRPNEQFF.

The V gene is TRBV10-1, the J gene TRBJ1-3, with 11 bases aligning to TRBD1. CDR3 size: 15 residues. V dropped 4 bases and J dropped 2; count of bases not matched to a gene: 1. Germline assignment: CDR1 WNHNN and CDR2 SYGVQD (reference sequence). The CDR3 bases are TGCGCCAGCAGTGCGGACAGGGGGCCTGGAAACACCATATATTTT. Its translation is CASSADRGPGNTIYF.

The chain carries TRBV28 and TRBJ2-7; 11 bases agree with TRBD1. Looked up from germline, CDR1 is MDHEN and CDR2 is SYDVKM. Trimming removed 3 bases from V and 3 bases from J; junction bases left unmatched: 7. The CDR3 is 16 residues long. The chain's CDR3 is CASSFSRGQGDYEQYF. The CDR3 DNA follows: TGTGCCAGCAGTTTCTCCCGGGGACAGGGGGACTACGAGCAGTACTTC. The full variable domain, its missing parts supplied by reference TRBV28 and TRBJ2-7, is DVKVTQSSRYLVKRTGEKVFLECVQDMDHENMFWYRQDPGLGLRLIYFSYDVKMKEKGDIPEGYSVSREKKERFSLILESASTNQTSMYLCASSFSRGQGDYEQYFGPGTRLTVT.

The chain combines TRBV18 with TRBJ1-5; 10 nucleotides match TRBD1. The V and J ends lost 3 bases and 5 bases, in that order; junction bases with no gene match: 1. This CDR3 spans 14 amino acids. Germline V gene lookup returns CDR1 KGHSH and CDR2 LQKENI. The CDR3 DNA is TGTGCCAGCTCACCCGGGACAGGGGATCAGCCCCAGCATTTT. It specifies CASSPGTGDQPQHF.

V and J are TRBV19 and TRBJ2-3; TRBD1 is a possible D gene (6 bases). V was cut by 3 bases and J by 2 bases, with 12 bases left in between. This CDR3 has 15 residues. Germline-derived CDR1 and CDR2 are LNHDA and SQIVND (reference sequence). The CDR3 loop reads CASSIGTGNTDTQYF. The CDR3 DNA reads TGTGCCAGTAGTATTGGTACAGGGAACACAGATACGCAGTATTTT.

The V call is TRBV18, the J call TRBJ2-5, with TRBD2 matching 7 bases. This CDR3 has 13 amino acids. After removal of 3 bases from V and 3 bases from J, the junction contained 1 base not matched to a gene. In germline, CDR1 is KGHSH, CDR2 LQKENI. The CDR3 protein is CASSPGLKETQYF. CDR3 sequence (DNA): TGTGCCAGCTCACCGGGACTAAAAGAGACCCAGTACTTC.

V is TRBV30 and J is TRBJ1-6, with D unclear. CDR3 size: 12 residues. Germline V CDR1 and CDR2: GTSNPN, SVGIG (reference sequence). Trimming took 1 base from V and 7 from J, leaving 5 bases between them. The chain's CDR3 is CAWSGQNSPLHF. In DNA form, the CDR3 reads TGTGCCTGGAGTGGTCAGAATTCACCCCTCCACTTT.